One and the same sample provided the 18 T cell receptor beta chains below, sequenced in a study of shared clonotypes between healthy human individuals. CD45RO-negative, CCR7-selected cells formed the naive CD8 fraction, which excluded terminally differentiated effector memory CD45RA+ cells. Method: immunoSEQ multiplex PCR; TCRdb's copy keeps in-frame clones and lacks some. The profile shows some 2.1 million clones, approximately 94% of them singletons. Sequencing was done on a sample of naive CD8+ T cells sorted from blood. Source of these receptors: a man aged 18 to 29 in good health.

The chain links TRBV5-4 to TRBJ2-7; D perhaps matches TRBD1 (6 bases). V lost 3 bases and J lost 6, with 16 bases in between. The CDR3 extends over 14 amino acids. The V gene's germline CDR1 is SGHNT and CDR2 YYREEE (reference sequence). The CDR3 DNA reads TGTGCCAGCAGCTCCATTGGGGGCCTGGCCGAGCAGTACTTC. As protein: CASSSIGGLAEQYF.

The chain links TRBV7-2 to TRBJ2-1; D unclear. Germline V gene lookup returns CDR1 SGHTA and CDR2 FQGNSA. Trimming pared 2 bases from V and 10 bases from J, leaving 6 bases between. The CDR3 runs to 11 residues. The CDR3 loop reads CASSLRPEQFF. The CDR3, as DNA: TGTGCCAGCAGCTTACGGCCGGAGCAGTTCTTC. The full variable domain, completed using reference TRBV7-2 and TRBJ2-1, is GAGVSQSPSNKVTEKGKDVELRCDPISGHTALYWYRQSLGQGLEFLIYFQGNSAPDKSGLPSDRFSAERTGGSVSTLTIQRTQQEDSAVYLCASSLRPEQFFGPGTRLTVL.

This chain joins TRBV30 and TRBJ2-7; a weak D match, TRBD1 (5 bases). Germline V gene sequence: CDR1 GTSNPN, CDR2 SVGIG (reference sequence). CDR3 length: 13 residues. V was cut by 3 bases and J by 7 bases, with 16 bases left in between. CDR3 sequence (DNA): TGTGCCTGGAGACTAACGACAGTTTCGGAGCAGTACTTC. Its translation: CAWRLTTVSEQYF.

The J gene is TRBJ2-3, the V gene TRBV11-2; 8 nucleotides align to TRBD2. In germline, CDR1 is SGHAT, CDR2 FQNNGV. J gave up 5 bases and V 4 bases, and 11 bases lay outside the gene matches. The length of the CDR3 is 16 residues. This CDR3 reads CASSSRSGTSIDTQYF. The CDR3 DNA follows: TGTGCCAGCAGCTCAAGGTCCGGGACTAGTATAGATACGCAGTATTTT.

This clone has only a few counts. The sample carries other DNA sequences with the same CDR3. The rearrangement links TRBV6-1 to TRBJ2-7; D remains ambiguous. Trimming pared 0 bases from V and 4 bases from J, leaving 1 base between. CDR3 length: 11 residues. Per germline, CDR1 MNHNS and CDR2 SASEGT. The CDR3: CASSEAYEQYF. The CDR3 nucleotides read TGTGCCAGCAGTGAAGCGTACGAGCAGTACTTC.

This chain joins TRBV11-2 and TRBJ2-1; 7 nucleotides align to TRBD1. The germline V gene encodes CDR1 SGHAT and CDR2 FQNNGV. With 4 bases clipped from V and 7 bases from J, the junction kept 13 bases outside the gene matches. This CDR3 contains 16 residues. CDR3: CASSSRRDSPSNEQFF. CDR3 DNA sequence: TGTGCCAGCAGCTCCCGCCGGGACAGCCCGAGTAATGAGCAGTTCTTC. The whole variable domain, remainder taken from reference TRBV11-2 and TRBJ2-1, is EAGVAQSPRYKIIEKRQSVAFWCNPISGHATLYWYQQILGQGPKLLIQFQNNGVVDDSQLPKDRFSAERLKGVDSTLKIQPAKLEDSAVYLCASSSRRDSPSNEQFFGPGTRLTVL.

The CDR3 DNA reads TGTGCCAGCAGTGAAACGGCGAGTCATACGCAGTATTTT. It specifies CASSETASHTQYF. The genes are TRBV6-4 and TRBJ2-3; D uncertain. CDR1 MRHNA and CDR2 SNTAGT come from the germline V gene. This CDR3 is 13 amino acids long. Trimming removed 3 bases from V and 7 bases from J, with 11 bases in between.

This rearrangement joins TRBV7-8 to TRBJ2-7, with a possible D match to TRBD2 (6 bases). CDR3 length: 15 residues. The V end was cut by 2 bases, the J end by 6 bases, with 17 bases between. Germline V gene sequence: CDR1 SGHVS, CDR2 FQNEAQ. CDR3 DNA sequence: TGTGCCAGCAGCTTAAGTCTTCGGGAGCAGGGCGAGCAGTACTTC. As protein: CASSLSLREQGEQYF.

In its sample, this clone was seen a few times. The CDR3 coding sequence is TGTGCCAGCAGACCCCGGGACAGGGTCCACGAGCAGTACTTC. It is translated as CASRPRDRVHEQYF. This sequence joins TRBV5-4 and TRBJ2-7; 9 bases line up with TRBD1. Germline trimming cut 5 bases from V and 5 bases from J; bases unmatched to any gene: 8. Germline V CDR1 and CDR2: SGHNT, YYREEE (reference sequence). The CDR3 has 14 residues.

This CDR3 is CATSLGEGELFF. The CDR3 bases are TGTGCCACCTCTCTTGGGGAGGGGGAGCTGTTTTTT. The chain links TRBV6-5 to TRBJ2-2, with D possibly TRBD2 on 5 matching bases. V was clipped by 10 bases and J by 8 bases, with 14 bases between them. Germline CDR1 and CDR2: MNHEY and SVGAGI. This CDR3 contains 12 residues.

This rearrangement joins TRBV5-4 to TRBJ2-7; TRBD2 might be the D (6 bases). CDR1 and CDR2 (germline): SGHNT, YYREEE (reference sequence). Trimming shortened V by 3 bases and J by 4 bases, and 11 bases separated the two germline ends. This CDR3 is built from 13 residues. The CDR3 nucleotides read TGTGCCAGCAGCTGGGACTCAGTGTACGAGCAGTACTTC. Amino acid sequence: CASSWDSVYEQYF.

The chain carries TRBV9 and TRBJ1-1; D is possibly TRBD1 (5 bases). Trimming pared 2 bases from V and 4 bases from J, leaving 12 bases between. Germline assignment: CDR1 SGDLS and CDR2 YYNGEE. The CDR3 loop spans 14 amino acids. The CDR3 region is CASSVGGMATEAFF. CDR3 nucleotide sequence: TGTGCCAGCAGCGTTGGGGGGATGGCCACTGAAGCTTTCTTT.

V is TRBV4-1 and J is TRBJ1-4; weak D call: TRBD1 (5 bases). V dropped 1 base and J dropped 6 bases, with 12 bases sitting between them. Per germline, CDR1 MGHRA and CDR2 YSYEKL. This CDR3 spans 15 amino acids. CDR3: CASSQGGDEYEKLFF. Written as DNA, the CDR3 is TGCGCCAGCAGCCAAGGAGGGGACGAGTATGAAAAACTGTTTTTT.

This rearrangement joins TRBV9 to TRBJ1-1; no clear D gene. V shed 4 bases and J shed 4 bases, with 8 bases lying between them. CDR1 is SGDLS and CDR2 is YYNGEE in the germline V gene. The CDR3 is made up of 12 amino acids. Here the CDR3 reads CASSPYSTEAFF. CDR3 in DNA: TGTGCCAGCAGCCCGTACTCCACTGAAGCTTTCTTT.

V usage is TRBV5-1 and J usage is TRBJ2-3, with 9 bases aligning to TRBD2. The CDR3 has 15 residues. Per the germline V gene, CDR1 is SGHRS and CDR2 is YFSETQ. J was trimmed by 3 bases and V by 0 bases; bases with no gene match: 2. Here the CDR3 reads CASSLGSGRTDTQYF. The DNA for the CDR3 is TGCGCCAGCAGCTTGGGAAGCGGGAGGACAGATACGCAGTATTTT.

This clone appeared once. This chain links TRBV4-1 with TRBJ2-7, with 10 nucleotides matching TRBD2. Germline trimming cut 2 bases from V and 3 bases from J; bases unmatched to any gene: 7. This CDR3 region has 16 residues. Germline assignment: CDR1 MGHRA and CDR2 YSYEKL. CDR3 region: CASSQLVAGGVYEQYF. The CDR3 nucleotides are TGCGCCAGCAGCCAACTCGTAGCGGGAGGAGTCTACGAGCAGTACTTC.

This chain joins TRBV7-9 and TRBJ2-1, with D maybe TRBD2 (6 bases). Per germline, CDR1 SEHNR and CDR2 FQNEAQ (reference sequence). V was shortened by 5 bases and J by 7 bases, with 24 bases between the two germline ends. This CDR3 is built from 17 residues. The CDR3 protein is CASSGDSGGAEKNEQFF. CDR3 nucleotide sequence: TGTGCCAGCAGCGGAGACTCAGGCGGGGCAGAAAAGAATGAGCAGTTCTTC.

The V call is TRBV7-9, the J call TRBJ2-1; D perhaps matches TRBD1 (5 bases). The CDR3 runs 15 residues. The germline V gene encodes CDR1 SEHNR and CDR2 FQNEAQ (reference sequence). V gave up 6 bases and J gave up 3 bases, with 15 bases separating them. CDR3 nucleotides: TGTGCCAGCAGGAAAGGGCAGGGTATCTACAATGAGCAGTTCTTC. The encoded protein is CASRKGQGIYNEQFF.